Sequencing of this T cell receptor beta chain was carried out in a study of control samples from healthy donors and cancer patients. This table comes from immunoSEQ multiplex PCR, and its TCRdb copy is limited to in-frame clones, with some not included. Counted here are roughly 120,000 clones, more than 75% occurring once; the ten biggest clones make up over 2%. V was cut by 1 base and J by 4 bases, with 7 bases left in between. CDR1 SGHTA and CDR2 FQGNSA come from the germline V gene. The CDR3 spans 13 residues. The clonotype originates from a woman between 65 and 79 years old in good health. The sequencing input was blood. This chain connects TRBV7-2 to TRBJ1-2; D is uncertain. This CDR3 reads CASSLGAGYGYTF. CDR3 bases: TGTGCCAGCAGCTTAGGGGCAGGCTATGGCTACACCTTC.